A selection of T cell receptor beta chains follows, all from one sample in a study of blood T cell repertoires in COVID-19. The data were produced by immunoSEQ multiplex PCR, yet TCRdb's version contains in-frame clones alone and is incomplete. This sample has more than 400,000 clones, with approximately 85% found just once. The sample consisted of peripheral blood. The origin of the receptors is a human donor in a cohort sampled during active COVID-19. Both conserved end residues are part of each CDR3.

j_call v_call cdr3_aa
TRBJ1-1 TRBV1 CTSSREGTAEAFF
TRBJ2-1 TRBV25-1 CASSELDQRETGNEQFF
TRBJ1-6 TRBV19 CASKQGTGYSPLHF
TRBJ2-7 TRBV21-1 CASFRLTGERYEQYF
TRBJ2-3 TRBV18 CASSPPSSSTDTQYF
TRBJ2-1 TRBV6-6 CASSAGAYVNEQFF
TRBJ2-3 TRBV11-2 CASSLSGLAGGLADTQYF
TRBJ1-6 TRBV25-1 CASSGGGHSPLHF
TRBJ2-1 TRBV15 CATSREKGLAGVSGYNEQFF
TRBJ2-7 TRBV2 CASNSASGAYEQYF
TRBJ2-7 TRBV6-5 CASSYSRGYDEQYF
TRBJ2-7 TRBV18 CASSPESLSYEQYF
TRBJ2-1 TRBV7-9 CASSQNPSSNEQFF
TRBJ2-2 TRBV9 CASSVVPGDRPSNTGELFF
TRBJ2-7 TRBV2 CASKIGQGEWYEQYF
TRBJ2-1 TRBV5-4 CASSLLAGGPNEQFF
TRBJ1-2 TRBV7-8 CASSLRDTSTSNYGYTF
TRBJ2-7 TRBV12-3/TRBV12-4 CASSLGQGMGVF
TRBJ2-1 TRBV7-2 CASSWKASGRGGEQFF
TRBJ2-2 TRBV5-5 CASSWTGTAKTGELFF
TRBJ2-1 TRBV27 CASSSPSGRLHNEQFF
TRBJ2-5 TRBV7-8 CASTEPNRVETQYF
TRBJ2-1 TRBV19 CASSMRQISYNEQFF
TRBJ2-7 TRBV5-4 CASSTSGSYEQYF
TRBJ1-5 TRBV7-2 CASSEYAGGNNQPQHF
TRBJ1-4 TRBV19 CASSMTGNEKLFF
TRBJ2-3 TRBV5-4 CASSPAGTKSTDTQYF
TRBJ2-5 TRBV29-1 CSVGLAEETQYF
TRBJ2-1 TRBV7-9 CASSRPAGKRSYNEQFF
TRBJ1-1 TRBV5-1 CASSARVGNTEAFF
TRBJ2-3 TRBV18 CASSPRGGVADTQYF
TRBJ1-6 TRBV9 CASSVAAGGTGSPLHF
TRBJ2-5 TRBV30 CASAPAGQETQYF
TRBJ2-4 TRBV4-2 CASSQVGGEQNIQYF
TRBJ2-1 TRBV5-8 CASSLAPSNNEQFF
TRBJ2-5 TRBV4-3 CASSPRVIPGLYQETQYF
TRBJ2-3 TRBV28 CASSKLAGTDTQYF
TRBJ2-7 TRBV18 CASSPPIGLGQGYEQYF
TRBJ2-7 TRBV28 CASSSQRTSGRTRYF